The 7 T cell receptor beta chains presented below share a single source sample, sequenced in a study of shared clonotypes between healthy human individuals. TCRdb's copy holds only in-frame clones and misses some; the assay was immunoSEQ multiplex PCR. Of about 1 million clones listed, 60% to 80% are singletons. The material sequenced was memory CD4+ T cells sorted from blood. Sample subset: CD45RA-negative fraction. These receptors all come from a young man in good health.

The V and J genes are TRBV5-1 and TRBJ1-5; D not resolved. The CDR3 has 14 amino acids. Between the trimmed V and J ends, which lost 4 bases and 0 bases, there was a span of 8 bases. The germline V gene has CDR1 SGHRS and CDR2 YFSETQ. The CDR3 sequence: CASSTDPSNQPQHF. The CDR3 region has the DNA TGCGCCAGCAGCACCGACCCTAGCAATCAGCCCCAGCATTTT.

This clone occurred once. The rearrangement uses TRBV2 and TRBJ2-3, with D maybe TRBD2 (7 bases). Germline loops: CDR1 SNHLY, CDR2 FYNNEI. V lost 8 bases and J 2 bases, leaving 17 bases between the germline ends. This CDR3 contains 15 residues. The CDR3 DNA follows: TGTGCCAGCGCGTCGGGGGGCTTGATCACAGATACGCAGTATTTT. Translated: CASASGGLITDTQYF. The full variable domain, rest sourced from reference TRBV2 and TRBJ2-3, is EPEVTQTPSHQVTQMGQEVILRCVPISNHLYFYWYRQILGQKVEFLVSFYNNEISEKSEIFDDQFSVERPDGSNFTLKIRSTKLEDSAMYFCASASGGLITDTQYFGPGTRLTVL.

V usage is TRBV7-2 and J usage is TRBJ1-2; D ambiguous. Trimming cost V 4 bases and J 4 bases, with 10 bases left between them. The CDR3 consists of 13 residues. CDR1 and CDR2 (germline): SGHTA, FQGNSA. The CDR3 region has the DNA TGTGCCAGCAGCTCGGACGGTGCCTATGGCTACACCTTC. Protein: CASSSDGAYGYTF.

In its sample, this clone was seen many times. The V gene is TRBV6-1, the J gene TRBJ2-6; D may be TRBD1 or TRBD2 (5 bases each). Germline-derived CDR1 and CDR2 are MNHNS and SASEGT. The CDR3 is made up of 15 amino acids. V was shortened by 7 bases and J by 2 bases, with 12 bases between the two germline ends. CDR3 residues: CASIKWGTGANVLTF. The DNA for the CDR3 is TGTGCCAGCATTAAGTGGGGGACTGGGGCCAACGTCCTGACTTTC.

The chain is built from TRBV11-2 and TRBJ2-3, with TRBD2 matching 9 bases. This CDR3 is built from 14 residues. CDR1 and CDR2 from the germline V gene are SGHAT and FQNNGV. Unmatched junction bases numbered 0, after V lost 1 base and J lost 4 bases. The CDR3 coding sequence is TGTGCCAGCAGCTTAGGGACTAGCGCAGATACGCAGTATTTT. Translating it yields CASSLGTSADTQYF.

There are a few counts of this clone. The chain uses TRBV14 and TRBJ1-2; TRBD1 matches 9 bases. CDR1 and CDR2 from the germline V gene are SGHDN and FVKESK. Trimming removed 0 bases from V and 3 bases from J; junction bases left unmatched: 2. The CDR3 sequence is 15 residues long. CDR3 region: CASSQEGQGYYGYTF. CDR3 coding DNA: TGTGCCAGCAGCCAAGAGGGACAGGGCTACTATGGCTACACCTTC.

CDR3 in amino acids: CASSIPGQGAFF. The CDR3 DNA is TGCGCCAGCAGCATCCCGGGACAGGGAGCTTTCTTT. The rearrangement links TRBV5-1 to TRBJ1-1, with TRBD1 matching 9 bases. The CDR3 covers 12 residues. Germline V CDR1 and CDR2: SGHRS, YFSETQ. V dropped 4 bases and J dropped 10; count of bases not matched to a gene: 5.